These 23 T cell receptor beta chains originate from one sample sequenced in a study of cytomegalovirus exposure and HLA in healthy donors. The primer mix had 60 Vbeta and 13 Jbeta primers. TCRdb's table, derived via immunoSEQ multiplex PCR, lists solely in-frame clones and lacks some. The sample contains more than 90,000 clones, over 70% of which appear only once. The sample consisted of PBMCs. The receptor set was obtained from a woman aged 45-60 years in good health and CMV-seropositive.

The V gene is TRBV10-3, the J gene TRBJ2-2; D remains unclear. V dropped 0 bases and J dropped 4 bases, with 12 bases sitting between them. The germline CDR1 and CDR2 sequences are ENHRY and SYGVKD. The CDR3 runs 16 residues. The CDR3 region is CAISESVGRSTGELFF. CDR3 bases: TGTGCCATCAGTGAGTCTGTGGGTAGGAGCACCGGGGAGCTGTTTTTT.

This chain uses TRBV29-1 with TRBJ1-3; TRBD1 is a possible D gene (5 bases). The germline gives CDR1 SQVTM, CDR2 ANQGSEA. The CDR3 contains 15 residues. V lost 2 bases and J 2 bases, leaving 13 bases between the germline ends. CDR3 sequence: CSVETQGTPGNTIYF. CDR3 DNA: TGCAGCGTTGAAACGCAGGGAACTCCTGGAAACACCATATATTTT. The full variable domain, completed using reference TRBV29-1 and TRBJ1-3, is SAVISQKPSRDICQRGTSLTIQCQVDSQVTMMFWYRQQPGQSLTLIATANQGSEATYESGFVIDKFPISRPNLTFSTLTVSNMSPEDSSIYLCSVETQGTPGNTIYFGEGSWLTVV.

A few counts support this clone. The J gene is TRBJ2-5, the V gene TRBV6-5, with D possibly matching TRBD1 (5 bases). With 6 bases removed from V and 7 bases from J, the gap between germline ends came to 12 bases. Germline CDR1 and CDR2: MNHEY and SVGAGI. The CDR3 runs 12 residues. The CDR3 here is CASRPQVGTQYF. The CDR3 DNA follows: TGTGCCAGCAGACCACAGGTGGGGACCCAGTACTTC.

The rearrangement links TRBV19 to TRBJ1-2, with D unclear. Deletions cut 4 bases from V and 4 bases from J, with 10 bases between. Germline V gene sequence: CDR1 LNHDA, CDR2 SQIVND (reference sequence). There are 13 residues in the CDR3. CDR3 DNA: TGTGCCAGTAGTAGGAGAACCATCTATGGCTACACCTTC. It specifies CASSRRTIYGYTF.

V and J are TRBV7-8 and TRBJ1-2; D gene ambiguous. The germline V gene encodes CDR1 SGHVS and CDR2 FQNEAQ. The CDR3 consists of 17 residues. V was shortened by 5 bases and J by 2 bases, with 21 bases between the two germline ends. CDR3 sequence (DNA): TGTGCCAGCAGCCCCAGGCCCCCCCATGCTACGAACTATGGCTACACCTTC. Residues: CASSPRPPHATNYGYTF. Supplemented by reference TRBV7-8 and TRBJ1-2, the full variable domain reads GAGVSQSPRYKVAKRGQDVALRCDPISGHVSLFWYQQALGQGPEFLTYFQNEAQLDKSGLPSDRFFAERPEGSVSTLKIQRTQQEDSAVYLCASSPRPPHATNYGYTFGSGTRLTVV.

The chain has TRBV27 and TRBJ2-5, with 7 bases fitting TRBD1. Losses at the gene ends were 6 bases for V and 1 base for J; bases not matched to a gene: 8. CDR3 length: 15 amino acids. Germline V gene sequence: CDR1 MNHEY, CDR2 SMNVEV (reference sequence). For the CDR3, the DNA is TGTGCCAGCAGAAAAAGGGGACAGCTCCAAGAGACCCAGTACTTC. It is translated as CASRKRGQLQETQYF.

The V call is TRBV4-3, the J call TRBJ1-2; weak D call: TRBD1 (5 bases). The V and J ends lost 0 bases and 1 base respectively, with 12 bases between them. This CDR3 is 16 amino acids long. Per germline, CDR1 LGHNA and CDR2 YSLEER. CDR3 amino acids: CASSQDREAFNYGYTF. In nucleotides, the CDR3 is TGCGCCAGCAGCCAAGACAGGGAGGCCTTTAACTATGGCTACACCTTC.

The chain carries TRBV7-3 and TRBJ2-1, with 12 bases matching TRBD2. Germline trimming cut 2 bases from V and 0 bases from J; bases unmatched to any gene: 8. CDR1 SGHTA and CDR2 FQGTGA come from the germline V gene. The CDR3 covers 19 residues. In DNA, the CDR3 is TGTGCCAGCAGCTTAGCCGGGACTAGCGGGCCCAGCTCCTACAATGAGCAGTTCTTC. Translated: CASSLAGTSGPSSYNEQFF. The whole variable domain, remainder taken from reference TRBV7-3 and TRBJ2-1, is GAGVSQTPSNKVTEKGKYVELRCDPISGHTALYWYRQSLGQGPEFLIYFQGTGAADDSGLPNDRFFAVRPEGSVSTLKIQRTERGDSAVYLCASSLAGTSGPSSYNEQFFGPGTRLTVL.

In DNA, the CDR3 is TGTGCCAGCAGCCCCACCGGGACTAAGCTACGAGAGACCCAGTACTTC. Amino acid sequence: CASSPTGTKLRETQYF. The rearrangement joins TRBV9 to TRBJ2-5; 7 bases fit TRBD2. V gave up 4 bases and J gave up 4 bases; unmatched junction bases: 13. The length of the CDR3 is 16 residues. The V gene's germline CDR1 is SGDLS and CDR2 YYNGEE.

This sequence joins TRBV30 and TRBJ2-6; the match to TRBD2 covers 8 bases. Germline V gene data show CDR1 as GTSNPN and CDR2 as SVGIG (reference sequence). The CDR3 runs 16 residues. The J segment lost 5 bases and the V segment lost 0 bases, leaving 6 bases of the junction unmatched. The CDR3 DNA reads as TGTGCCTGGAGTGTGACCGGGGGGGCGCGGGCCAACGTCCTGACTTTC. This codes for CAWSVTGGARANVLTF.

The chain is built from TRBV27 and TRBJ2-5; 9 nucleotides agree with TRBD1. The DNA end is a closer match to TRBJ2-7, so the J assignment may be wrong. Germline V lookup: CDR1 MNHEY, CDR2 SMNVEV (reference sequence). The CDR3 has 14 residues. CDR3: CASSLRDRATEQYF. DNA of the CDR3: TGTGCCAGCAGTCTCCGGGACAGGGCAACCGAGCAGTACTTC.

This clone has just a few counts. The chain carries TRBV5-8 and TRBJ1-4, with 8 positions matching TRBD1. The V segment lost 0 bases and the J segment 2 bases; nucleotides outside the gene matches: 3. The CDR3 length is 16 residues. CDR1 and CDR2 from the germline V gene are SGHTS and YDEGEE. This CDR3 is CASSLGGQGTNEKLFF. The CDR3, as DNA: TGTGCCAGCAGCTTGGGAGGACAGGGCACTAATGAAAAACTGTTTTTT.

The chain's CDR3 is CASSVEGDQPQHF. CDR3 in DNA: TGTGCCAGCAGCGTAGAAGGGGATCAGCCCCAGCATTTT. This chain connects TRBV9 to TRBJ1-5; the D gene is possibly TRBD1 (5 bases). The V gene lost 0 bases and the J gene lost 5 bases, with 6 bases spanning the gap. Germline assignment: CDR1 SGDLS and CDR2 YYNGEE. This CDR3 has 13 amino acids.

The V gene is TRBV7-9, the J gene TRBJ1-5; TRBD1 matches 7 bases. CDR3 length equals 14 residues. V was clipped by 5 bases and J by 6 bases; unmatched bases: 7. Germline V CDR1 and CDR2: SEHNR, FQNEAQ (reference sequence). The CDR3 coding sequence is TGTGCCAGCAGCGCGACAGGGTCAATTCAGCCCCAGCATTTT. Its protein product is CASSATGSIQPQHF.

In DNA, the CDR3 is TGTGCCAGCAGCATTCTACAGGGGACAGATACGCAGTATTTT. It is translated as CASSILQGTDTQYF. V is TRBV27 and J is TRBJ2-3, with 7 bases lining up with TRBD1. There are 14 residues in the CDR3. Germline V gene sequence: CDR1 MNHEY, CDR2 SMNVEV (reference sequence). Trimming took 6 bases from V and 3 from J; bases not matched to a gene: 6.

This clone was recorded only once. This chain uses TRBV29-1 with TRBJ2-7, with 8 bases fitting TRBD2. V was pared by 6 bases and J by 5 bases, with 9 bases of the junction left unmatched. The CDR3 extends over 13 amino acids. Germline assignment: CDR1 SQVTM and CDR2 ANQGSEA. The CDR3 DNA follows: TGCAGCGTGGAAACGGGAGGGCCCCACGAGCAGTACTTC. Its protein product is CSVETGGPHEQYF.

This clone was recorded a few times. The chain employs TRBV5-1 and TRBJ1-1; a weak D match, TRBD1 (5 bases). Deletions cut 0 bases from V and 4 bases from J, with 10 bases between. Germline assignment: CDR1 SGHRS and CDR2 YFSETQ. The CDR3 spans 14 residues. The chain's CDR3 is CASSLVAGSTEAFF. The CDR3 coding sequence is TGCGCCAGCAGCTTGGTGGCAGGGTCCACTGAAGCTTTCTTT.

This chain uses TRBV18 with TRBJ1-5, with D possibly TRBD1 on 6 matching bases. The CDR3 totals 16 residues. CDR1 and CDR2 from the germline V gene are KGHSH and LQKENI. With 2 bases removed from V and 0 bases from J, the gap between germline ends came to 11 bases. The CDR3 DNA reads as TGTGCCAGCTCACCAGCCAACAGGGATAGCAATCAGCCCCAGCATTTT. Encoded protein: CASSPANRDSNQPQHF.

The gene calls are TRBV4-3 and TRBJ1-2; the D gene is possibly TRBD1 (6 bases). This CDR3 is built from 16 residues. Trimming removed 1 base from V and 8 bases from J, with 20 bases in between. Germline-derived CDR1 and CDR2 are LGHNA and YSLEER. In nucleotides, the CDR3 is TGCGCCAGCAGCCAAGTTGGCGGGGGGCCTCCCTTGGGCTACACCTTC. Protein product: CASSQVGGGPPLGYTF.

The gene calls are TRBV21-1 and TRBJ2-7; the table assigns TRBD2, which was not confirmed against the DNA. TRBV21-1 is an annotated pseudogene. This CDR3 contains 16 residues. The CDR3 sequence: CASSIPTASGTYEQYF. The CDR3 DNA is TGTGCCAGCAGCATTCCCACGGCTAGCGGGACCTACGAGCAGTACTTC.

As DNA, the CDR3 is TGCGCCAGCAGCTTAAGGGCGCTCGGGGAGGGCGTTTCCTACGAGCAGTACTTC. Amino acid sequence: CASSLRALGEGVSYEQYF. The J gene is TRBJ2-7, the V gene TRBV5-1, with 7 bases matching TRBD2. Trimming removed 2 bases from V and 1 base from J; junction bases left unmatched: 15. Per germline, CDR1 SGHRS and CDR2 YFSETQ. CDR3 length: 18 residues.

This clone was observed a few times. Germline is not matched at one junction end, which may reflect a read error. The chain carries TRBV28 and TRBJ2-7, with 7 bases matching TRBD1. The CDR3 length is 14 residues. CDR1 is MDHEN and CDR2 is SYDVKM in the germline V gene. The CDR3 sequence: CASRKQGYSSEQYF. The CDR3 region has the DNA TGTGCCAGCAGAAAACAGGGGTACTCCTCCGAGCAGTACTTC.

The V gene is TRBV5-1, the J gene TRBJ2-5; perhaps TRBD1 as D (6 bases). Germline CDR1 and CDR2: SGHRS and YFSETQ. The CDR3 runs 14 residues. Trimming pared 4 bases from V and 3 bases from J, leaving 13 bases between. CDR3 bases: TGCGCCAGCAGCCCCAACGGACAGAAAGAGACCCAGTACTTC. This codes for CASSPNGQKETQYF.